The 30 T cell receptor beta chains reported below all come from one sample, sequenced in a study of T cells in Graves' hyperthyroidism and ophthalmopathy. RNA transcripts served as the template for amplifying TCR beta CDR3 regions. First-round RT-PCR with HTBI primers amplified the TCR CDR3 region. TCRdb re-called the multiplex PCR reads through MiXCR, storing one row per CDR3 protein. The sample records about 500,000 distinct CDR3 sequences, roughly 17% being singletons. Sequencing input: blood. These receptors all come from a woman aged 18-29 years with Graves' hyperthyroidism.

The chain couples TRBV6-2 or TRBV6-3 to TRBJ1-5, with a tentative D call TRBD1 (5 bases). This CDR3 is 15 amino acids long. Looked up from germline, CDR1 is MNHEY and CDR2 is SVGEGT. Trimming pared 0 bases from V and 7 bases from J, leaving 13 bases between. The CDR3 reads CASSYSPGVGQPQHF. DNA of the CDR3: TGTGCCAGCAGTTACTCACCGGGGGTCGGCCAGCCCCAGCATTTT.

This clonotype occurred a few times. The genes are TRBV7-9 and TRBJ1-1, with TRBD1 as a possible D gene (6 bases). Between the trimmed V and J ends, which lost 10 bases and 6 bases, there was a span of 12 bases. Germline V gene data show CDR1 as SEHNR and CDR2 as FQNEAQ (reference sequence). This CDR3 has 11 residues. The CDR3 bases are TGTGCCACCAGGGGCGTCCCTGAAGCTTTCTTT. Amino acids: CATRGVPEAFF.

This clonotype showed up many times. The CDR3 reads CASALGGATYNEQFF. CDR3 coding DNA: TGTGCTAGTGCCTTGGGGGGGGCAACCTACAATGAGCAGTTCTTC. V usage is TRBV12-5 and J usage is TRBJ2-1, with D possibly TRBD2 on 7 matching bases. Trimming took 7 bases from V and 2 from J, leaving 15 bases between them. CDR1 and CDR2 from the germline V gene are LGHNT and FRNRAP. The CDR3 is made up of 15 amino acids.

This chain uses TRBV6-6 with TRBJ1-1; D not certain. Germline V gene sequence: CDR1 MNHNY, CDR2 SVGAGI (reference sequence). V was pared by 2 bases and J by 6 bases, with 13 bases between. This CDR3 comprises 14 residues. This CDR3 is CASSYIYPGPEAFF. CDR3 DNA sequence: TGTGCCAGCAGTTACATTTACCCGGGTCCTGAAGCTTTCTTT.

This clonotype was counted ten times or more. This rearrangement joins TRBV27 to TRBJ2-4; TRBD2 agrees at 7 bases. The CDR3 is 14 residues long. Germline lookup yields CDR1 MNHEY and CDR2 SMNVEV (reference sequence). The J segment lost 6 bases and the V segment lost 6 bases, leaving 8 bases of the junction unmatched. The CDR3 DNA reads as TGTGCCAGCAGCGGACTAGGGCAGCGAAACATTCAGTACTTC. This sequence encodes CASSGLGQRNIQYF.

The J gene is TRBJ2-2, the V gene TRBV10-3, with D possibly TRBD2 on 6 matching bases. Between the trimmed V and J ends, which lost 10 bases and 2 bases, there was a span of 14 bases. CDR1 is ENHRY, CDR2 SYGVKD, per germline. The CDR3 spans 14 residues. CDR3: CATPGGPNTGELFF. In DNA, the CDR3 is TGTGCCACCCCCGGAGGGCCTAACACCGGGGAGCTGTTTTTT.

This clonotype was counted at least ten times. V usage is TRBV13 and J usage is TRBJ1-4, with 8 nucleotides matching TRBD1. The CDR3 totals 15 residues. Germline-derived CDR1 and CDR2 are PRHDT and FYEKMQ (reference sequence). With 5 bases clipped from V and 7 bases from J, the junction kept 9 bases outside the gene matches. The CDR3 DNA is TGTGCCAGCAGCAAACGGACAGGGTGGGGTGAAAAACTGTTTTTT. Amino acids: CASSKRTGWGEKLFF.

In this sample, this clonotype turned up a few times. The CDR3 end shows no conserved phenylalanine or tryptophan, and so a read error is likely. The J gene is TRBJ2-5, the V gene TRBV12-3 or TRBV12-4, with D tentatively TRBD2 (6 bases). The CDR3 is 15 amino acids. V was pared by 3 bases and J by 5 bases, with 16 bases between. The DNA of the CDR3 is TGTGCCAGCAGTTTTACGGGGGACCGGACCGAGACCCAGTACCTC. This gives the protein CASSFTGDRTETQYL.

The chain carries TRBV20-1 and TRBJ2-2; TRBD2 might be the D (5 bases). The germline CDR1 and CDR2 sequences are DFQATT and SNEGSKA (reference sequence). V lost 6 bases, J lost 1 base, and 9 bases lay in between. This CDR3 contains 13 residues. This CDR3 reads CSATRENTGELFF. The CDR3, as DNA: TGCAGTGCCACCCGGGAGAACACCGGGGAGCTGTTTTTT.

This clonotype was observed at least ten times. The V call is TRBV27, the J call TRBJ2-7, with 11 bases lining up with TRBD2. Trimming took 1 base from V and 4 from J; bases not matched to a gene: 9. The length of the CDR3 is 17 residues. The germline V gene encodes CDR1 MNHEY and CDR2 SMNVEV (reference sequence). This chain's CDR3 is CASSLFTTSGEFYEQYF. The CDR3 DNA is TGTGCCAGCAGTTTATTCACGACTAGCGGGGAGTTTTACGAGCAGTACTTC.

This clonotype has more than one count but fewer than ten. The CDR3 sequence: CASSLVELPPKTQYF. As DNA, the CDR3 is TGTGCCAGCAGCTTGGTTGAGCTCCCACCGAAGACCCAGTACTTC. The V gene is TRBV5-8, the J gene TRBJ2-5; D uncertain. The CDR3 has 15 amino acids. V gave up 0 bases and J gave up 6 bases, with 15 bases separating them. From germline, CDR1 is SGHTS and CDR2 YDEGEE.

In its sample, this clonotype was seen many times. The chain couples TRBV2 to TRBJ2-7; TRBD2 matches 13 bases. Looked up from germline, CDR1 is SNHLY and CDR2 is FYNNEI. V lost 8 bases to trimming and J lost 6 bases; unmatched junction nucleotides: 7. CDR3 size: 14 residues. This CDR3 reads CASLKGLAGIEQYF. The CDR3 bases are TGTGCCAGCTTGAAGGGACTAGCGGGAATCGAGCAGTACTTC.

This clonotype was seen more than once but under ten times. V gene TRBV30 combines with J gene TRBJ1-4; D unclear. Germline values: CDR1 GTSNPN, CDR2 SVGIG (reference sequence). The CDR3 covers 11 residues. Trimming took 8 bases from V and 9 from J, leaving 13 bases between them. CDR3 DNA sequence: TGTGCCGGTTATTGGCAACAAAAACTGTTTTTT. Translation gives CAGYWQQKLFF.

This clonotype was seen more than once but under ten times. The J gene is TRBJ2-1, the V gene TRBV7-9; D is ambiguous. Germline V gene data show CDR1 as SEHNR and CDR2 as FQNEAQ (reference sequence). V was shortened by 1 base and J by 5 bases, with 9 bases between the two germline ends. CDR3 size: 14 residues. The CDR3 sequence: CASSLEGGNNEQFF. The CDR3 DNA reads TGTGCCAGCAGCTTAGAGGGCGGTAACAATGAGCAGTTCTTC. Drawing the rest from reference TRBV7-9 and TRBJ2-1, the complete variable domain is DTGVSQNPRHKITKRGQNVTFRCDPISEHNRLYWYRQTLGQGPEFLTYFQNEAQLEKSRLLSDRFSAERPKGSFSTLEIQRTEQGDSAMYLCASSLEGGNNEQFFGPGTRLTVL.

This clonotype has a handful of counts. This chain connects TRBV7-2 to TRBJ2-2; maybe TRBD1 (6 bases). This CDR3 is built from 16 residues. The V end was cut by 10 bases, the J end by 6 bases, with 24 bases between. Germline CDR1 is SGHTA and CDR2 is FQGNSA. CDR3 loop: CAIGIGTRMVSGELFF. The CDR3 coding sequence is TGTGCCATCGGGATCGGGACAAGAATGGTATCCGGGGAGCTGTTTTTT.

This clonotype was seen ten or more times. The chain combines TRBV2 with TRBJ2-7; TRBD1 agrees at 7 bases. Germline CDR1 is SNHLY and CDR2 is FYNNEI. CDR3 size: 16 residues. The trim removed 9 bases at V and 2 bases at J, leaving 16 bases unmatched. CDR3 nucleotide sequence: TGTGCCAGTGGGGGTCCCCAGGGACAGCATACCTACGAGCAGTACTTC. This gives the protein CASGGPQGQHTYEQYF.

Ten or more counts support this clonotype. The chain carries TRBV28 and TRBJ2-7; 7 nucleotides align to TRBD2. Germline loops: CDR1 MDHEN, CDR2 SYDVKM. The V segment lost 6 bases and the J segment 2 bases; nucleotides outside the gene matches: 4. There are 13 residues in the CDR3. The CDR3 loop is CASRIGTTYEQYF. The CDR3 coding sequence is TGTGCCAGCAGAATCGGGACTACCTACGAGCAGTACTTC.

This clonotype was recorded at least ten times. J is TRBJ2-5 and V is TRBV18; D not certain. The germline CDR1 and CDR2 sequences are KGHSH and LQKENI. The CDR3 extends over 11 amino acids. V gave up 2 bases and J gave up 5 bases, with 3 bases separating them. The CDR3, as DNA: TGTGCCAGCTCACCAGAGGAGACCCAGTACTTC. Translation gives CASSPEETQYF.

This clonotype has a handful of counts. The V call is TRBV15, the J call TRBJ1-6; D is undetermined. The CDR3 totals 16 residues. V lost 2 bases to trimming and J lost 0 bases, with 8 bases between them. Germline V gene data show CDR1 as LNHNV and CDR2 as YYDKDF (reference sequence). CDR3 DNA sequence: TGTGCCACCAGCAGACCAGCGAGCTCCTATAATTCACCCCTCCACTTT. Protein: CATSRPASSYNSPLHF.

A note on this clonotype: The CDR3 does not close with the conserved phenylalanine or tryptophan, likely indicating a read error. J is TRBJ2-5 and V is TRBV7-9; D is possibly TRBD1 (6 bases). From germline, CDR1 is SEHNR and CDR2 FQNEAQ (reference sequence). This CDR3 comprises 15 residues. Trimming left V 5 bases short and J 4 bases short, with 17 bases between. The CDR3 bases are TGTGCCAGCAGCGTATATAGGGCAGGGGTAGAGACCCAGTACCTC. Protein product: CASSVYRAGVETQYL.

This clonotype was counted between two and nine times. The V call is TRBV6-1, the J call TRBJ2-7; 9 positions match TRBD2. Germline V gene lookup returns CDR1 MNHNS and CDR2 SASEGT. After removal of 8 bases from V and 3 bases from J, the junction contained 5 bases not matched to a gene. The CDR3 consists of 13 residues. This CDR3 reads CASGRGRVYEQYF. CDR3 DNA sequence: TGTGCCAGCGGTCGCGGGAGGGTCTACGAGCAGTACTTC.

This clonotype occurred a few times. V and J are TRBV5-1 and TRBJ2-7; 8 bases agree with TRBD1. J was trimmed by 4 bases and V by 3 bases; bases with no gene match: 6. The CDR3 covers 14 residues. Germline V gives CDR1 SGHRS, CDR2 YFSETQ. The CDR3 sequence: CASSYFRDRYEQYF. The CDR3 DNA reads as TGCGCCAGCAGCTACTTCCGGGACAGGTACGAGCAGTACTTC.

This clonotype was seen more than once but under ten times. V is TRBV4-3 and J is TRBJ2-1; D call uncertain. The CDR3 totals 15 residues. V was pared by 3 bases and J by 8 bases, with 17 bases between. CDR1 is LGHNA and CDR2 is YSLEER in the germline V gene. CDR3 protein: CASSHTVLGKYEQFF. In DNA, the CDR3 is TGCGCCAGCAGCCATACTGTCCTAGGCAAGTATGAGCAGTTCTTC.

The table lists this clonotype with many counts. V usage is TRBV7-3 and J usage is TRBJ1-1; D uncertain. Germline assignment: CDR1 SGHTA and CDR2 FQGTGA. The CDR3 loop spans 13 amino acids. V was pared by 4 bases and J by 5 bases, with 11 bases between. The CDR3 sequence: CASSSRMGTEAFF. In DNA, the CDR3 is TGTGCCAGCAGCTCTAGGATGGGAACTGAAGCTTTCTTT.

This clonotype has a count of ten or more. The rearrangement links TRBV5-1 to TRBJ2-2, with 10 positions matching TRBD1. The CDR3 has 17 residues. V was clipped by 4 bases and J by 2 bases; unmatched bases: 8. Germline CDR1 reads SGHRS; CDR2 reads YFSETQ. The CDR3 region has the DNA TGCGCCAGCAGCCATACCCGGACAGGGGGAAACACCGGGGAGCTGTTTTTT. Translating gives CASSHTRTGGNTGELFF. The full variable domain, its missing parts supplied by reference TRBV5-1 and TRBJ2-2, is KAGVTQTPRYLIKTRGQQVTLSCSPISGHRSVSWYQQTPGQGLQFLFEYFSETQRNKGNFPGRFSGRQFSNSRSEMNVSTLELGDSALYLCASSHTRTGGNTGELFFGEGSRLTVL.

The chain recombines TRBV6-1 with TRBJ1-4; 9 bases agree with TRBD1. V lost 5 bases to trimming and J lost 5 bases; unmatched junction nucleotides: 3. The CDR3 loop spans 14 amino acids. Germline lookup yields CDR1 MNHNS and CDR2 SASEGT. CDR3 loop: CASSSDRGNEKLFF. DNA for the CDR3: TGTGCCAGCAGTTCGGACAGGGGAAATGAAAAACTGTTTTTT.

This clonotype was seen repeatedly, ten times or more. The chain is built from TRBV12-3 or TRBV12-4 and TRBJ1-1; D call uncertain. V shed 2 bases and J shed 1 base, with 11 bases lying between them. The CDR3 contains 15 residues. CDR3 nucleotide sequence: TGTGCCAGCAGTTTAACTCTCCCCCAGAACACTGAAGCTTTCTTT. Protein sequence: CASSLTLPQNTEAFF.

The V gene is TRBV3-1, the J gene TRBJ1-4; 8 nucleotides align to TRBD1. J lost 2 bases, V lost 1 base, and 0 bases had no gene match. The CDR3 extends over 15 amino acids. From germline, CDR1 is LGHDT and CDR2 YNNKEL (reference sequence). The CDR3 sequence: CASSQGDRTNEKLFF. For the CDR3, the DNA is TGTGCCAGCAGCCAAGGGGACAGGACTAATGAAAAACTGTTTTTT.

This clonotype appeared a few times. The rearrangement joins TRBV28 to TRBJ1-2, with D unresolved. Trimming took off 5 bases at V and 12 bases at J, with 22 bases between the two ends. CDR3 length equals 14 residues. Germline CDR1 is MDHEN and CDR2 is SYDVKM. The DNA of the CDR3 is TGTGCCAGCAGTCGTACCGAAATTACAAGCGGTCACACCTTC. It codes for CASSRTEITSGHTF.

V and J are TRBV6-2 or TRBV6-3 and TRBJ2-5; D call uncertain. The CDR3 covers 15 residues. V lost 5 bases, J lost 2 bases, and 15 bases lay in between. Germline loops: CDR1 MNHEY, CDR2 SVGEGT. CDR3 in DNA: TGTGCCAGCAGTGATTCGGTCTTTATACAAGAGACCCAGTACTTC. This codes for CASSDSVFIQETQYF.